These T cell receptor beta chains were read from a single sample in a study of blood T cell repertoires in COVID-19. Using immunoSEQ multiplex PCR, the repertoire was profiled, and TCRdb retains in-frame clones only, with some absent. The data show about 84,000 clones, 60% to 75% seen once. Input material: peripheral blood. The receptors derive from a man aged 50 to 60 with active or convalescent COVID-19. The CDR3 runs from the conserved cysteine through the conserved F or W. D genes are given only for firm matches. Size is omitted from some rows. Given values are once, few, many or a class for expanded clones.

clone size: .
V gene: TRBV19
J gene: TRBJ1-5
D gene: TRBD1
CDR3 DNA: TGTGCCAGTCGTGGGGGACAGGGCGCTCTCTATAGCAATCAGCCCCAGCATTTT
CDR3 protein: CASRGGQGALYSNQPQHF

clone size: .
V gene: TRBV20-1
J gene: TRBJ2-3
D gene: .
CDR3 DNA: TGCAGTGCGGTCAGTCTTGATACGCAGTATTTT
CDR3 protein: CSAVSLDTQYF

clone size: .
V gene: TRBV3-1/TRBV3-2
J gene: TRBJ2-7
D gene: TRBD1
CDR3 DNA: TGTGCCAGCAGCCAGGGACAGGGCTCCTACGAGCAGTACTTC
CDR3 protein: CASSQGQGSYEQYF

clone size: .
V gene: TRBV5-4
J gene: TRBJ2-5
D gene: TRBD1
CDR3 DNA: TGTGCCAGCAGCAACCTACAGGGGGTCGAGACCCAGTACTTC
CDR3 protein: CASSNLQGVETQYF

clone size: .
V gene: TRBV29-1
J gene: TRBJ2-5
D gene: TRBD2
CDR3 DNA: TGCAGCGTTGAGCTTACTAGCGGGGGGGCGGAGACCCAGTACTTC
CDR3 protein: CSVELTSGGAETQYF

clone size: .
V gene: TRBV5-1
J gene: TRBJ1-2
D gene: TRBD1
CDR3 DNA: TGCGCCAGCAGCTTGGCAATACAGGGGGGTCTGGATGGCTACACCTTC
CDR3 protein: CASSLAIQGGLDGYTF

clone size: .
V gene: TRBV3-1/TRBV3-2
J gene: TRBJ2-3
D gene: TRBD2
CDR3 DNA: TGTGCCAGCAGCCAAGACGAACTAGCGGTCGGGACAGATACGCAGTATTTT
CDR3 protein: CASSQDELAVGTDTQYF

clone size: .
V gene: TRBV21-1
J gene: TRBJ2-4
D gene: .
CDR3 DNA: TGTGCCAGCAGCAAAGCCCTCGACAGAGCCAAAAACATTCAGTACTTC
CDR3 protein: CASSKALDRAKNIQYF

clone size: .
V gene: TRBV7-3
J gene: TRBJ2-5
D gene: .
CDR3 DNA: TGTGCCAGCAGCTTGTCGTCCCGGGTCAACCCTCAAGAGACCCAGTACTTC
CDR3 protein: CASSLSSRVNPQETQYF

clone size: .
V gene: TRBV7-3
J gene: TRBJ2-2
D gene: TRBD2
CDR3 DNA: TGTGCCAGCACCCGGACTAGCGGCACCGGGGAGCTGTTTTTT
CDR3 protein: CASTRTSGTGELFF

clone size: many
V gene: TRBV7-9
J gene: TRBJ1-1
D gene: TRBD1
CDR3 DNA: TGTGCCAGCAGCCTTGACAGGGGTGAAGCTTTCTTT
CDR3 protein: CASSLDRGEAFF

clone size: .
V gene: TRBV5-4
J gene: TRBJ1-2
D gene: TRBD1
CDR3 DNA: TGTGCCAGCAGCCCAGGCGACAGGGGGCAAGGTGGCTACACCTTC
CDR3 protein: CASSPGDRGQGGYTF

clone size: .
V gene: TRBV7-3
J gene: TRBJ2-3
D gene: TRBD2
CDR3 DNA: TGTGCCAGCAGCTTAGGAGCTAGCGGGGGAGTAAAAAGCACAGATACGCAGTATTTT
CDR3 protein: CASSLGASGGVKSTDTQYF

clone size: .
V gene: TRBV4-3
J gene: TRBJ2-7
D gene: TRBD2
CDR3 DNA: TGCGCCAGCAGCCAAGACGGGAGGAGTGCTCGGCAGTACTTC
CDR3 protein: CASSQDGRSARQYF

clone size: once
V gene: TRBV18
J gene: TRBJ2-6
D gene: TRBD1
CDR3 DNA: TGTGCCACGCGACGTACGGACAGGGGGCCTGGGGCCAACGTCCTGACTTTC
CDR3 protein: CATRRTDRGPGANVLTF

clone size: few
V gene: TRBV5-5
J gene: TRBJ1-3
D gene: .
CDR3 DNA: TGTGCCAGCAGCTGGGAGTACTCTGGAAACACCATATATTTT
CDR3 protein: CASSWEYSGNTIYF

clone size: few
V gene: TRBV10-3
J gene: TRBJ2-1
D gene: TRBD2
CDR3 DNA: TGTGCCATCAGTCTAGCGGGGGCGACCTCCTCCTACAATGAGCAGTTCTTC
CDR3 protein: CAISLAGATSSYNEQFF

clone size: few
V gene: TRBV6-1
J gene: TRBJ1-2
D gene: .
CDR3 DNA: TGTGCCAGCAGTGAAGTGTCAGGGGTCTATGGCTACACCTTC
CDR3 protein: CASSEVSGVYGYTF

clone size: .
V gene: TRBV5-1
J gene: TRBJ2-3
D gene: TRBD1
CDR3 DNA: TGCGCCAGCAGCTTCGGACAGGGATCGGATACGCAGTATTTT
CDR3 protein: CASSFGQGSDTQYF

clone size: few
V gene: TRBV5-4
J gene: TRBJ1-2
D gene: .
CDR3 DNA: TGTGCCAGCACTCCACCCAGTGGAGACGGCTACACCTTC
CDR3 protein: CASTPPSGDGYTF

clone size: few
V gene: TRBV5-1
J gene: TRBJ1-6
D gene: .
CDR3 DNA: TGCGCCAGCAGCTTGGCTGGCAGTAATTATTCACCCCTCCACTTT
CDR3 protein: CASSLAGSNYSPLHF

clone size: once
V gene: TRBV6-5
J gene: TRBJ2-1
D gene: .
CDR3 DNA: TGTGCCAGCAGTTACTCGTGGGGAGAGACCTACAATGAGCAGTTCTTC
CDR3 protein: CASSYSWGETYNEQFF

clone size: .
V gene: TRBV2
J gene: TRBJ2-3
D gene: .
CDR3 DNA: TGTGCCAGCAGTGAAAGGGGGATCCCGCAGTATTTT
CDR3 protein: CASSERGIPQYF

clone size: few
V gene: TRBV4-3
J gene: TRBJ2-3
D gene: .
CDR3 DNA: TGCGCCAGCAGCCAAGAGGGCAGGGGAGCGCAGTATTTT
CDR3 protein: CASSQEGRGAQYF

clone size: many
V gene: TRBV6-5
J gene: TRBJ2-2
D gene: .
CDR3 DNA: TGTGCCAGCGCTGGGGGGACCGGGGAGCTGTTTTTT
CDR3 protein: CASAGGTGELFF

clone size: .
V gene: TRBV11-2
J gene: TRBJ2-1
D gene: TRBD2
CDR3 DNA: TGTGCCAGCAGCTTACTATCTAGCGGATACAATGAGCAGTTCTTC
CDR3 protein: CASSLLSSGYNEQFF

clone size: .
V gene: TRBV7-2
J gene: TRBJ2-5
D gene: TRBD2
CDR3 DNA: TGTGCCAGCAGCTTAGGTGGTAGCGGGGGGCAAGAGACCCAGTACTTC
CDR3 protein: CASSLGGSGGQETQYF

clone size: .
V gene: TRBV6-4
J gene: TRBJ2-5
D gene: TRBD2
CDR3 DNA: TGTGCCAGCAGTGACGAGGCGGGGGGGACCCAGTACTTC
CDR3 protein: CASSDEAGGTQYF

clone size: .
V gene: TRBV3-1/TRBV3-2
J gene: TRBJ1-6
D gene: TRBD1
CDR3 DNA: TGTGCCAGCAGCCAGGGACAGGGGGGAGGTTCACCCCTCCACTTT
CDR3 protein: CASSQGQGGGSPLHF

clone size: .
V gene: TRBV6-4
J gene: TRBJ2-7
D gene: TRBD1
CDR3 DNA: TGTGCCAGCAGTGAGGGGACAGGGGGCTACGAGCAGTACTTC
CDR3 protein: CASSEGTGGYEQYF

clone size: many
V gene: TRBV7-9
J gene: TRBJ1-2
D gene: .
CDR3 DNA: TGTGCCAGCAAGCCGGGCGGGAACTATGGCTACACCTTC
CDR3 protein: CASKPGGNYGYTF

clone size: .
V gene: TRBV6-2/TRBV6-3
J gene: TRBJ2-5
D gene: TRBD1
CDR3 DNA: TGTGCCAGCAGTTACTCGATTGGCAGGGGGGAGACCCAGTACTTC
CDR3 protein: CASSYSIGRGETQYF

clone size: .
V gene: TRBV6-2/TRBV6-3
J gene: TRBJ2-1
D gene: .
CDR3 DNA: TGTGCCAGCAGTTACGGTCGGGGACAAGGCTACAATGAGCAGTTCTTC
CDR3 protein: CASSYGRGQGYNEQFF

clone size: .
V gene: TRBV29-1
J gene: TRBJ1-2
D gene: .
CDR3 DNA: TGCAGCGTTGGCGGGGATCATGGCTACACCTTC
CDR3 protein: CSVGGDHGYTF

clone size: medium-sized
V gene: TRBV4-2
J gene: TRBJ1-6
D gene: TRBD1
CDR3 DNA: TGTGCCAGCAGCCAAGAGCGGACAGGGGGCTATTCACCCCTCCACTTT
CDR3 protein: CASSQERTGGYSPLHF

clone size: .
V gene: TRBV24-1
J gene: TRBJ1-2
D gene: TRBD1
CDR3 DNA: TGTGCCACCAGTGATTGGGGTACAGGGGGAGGCGGCTACACCTTC
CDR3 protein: CATSDWGTGGGGYTF

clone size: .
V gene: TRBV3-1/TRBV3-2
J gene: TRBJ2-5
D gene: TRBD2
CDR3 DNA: TGTGCCAGCAGCCGAGGGAGGCGGGGGGCCGTGCAGACCCAGTACTTC
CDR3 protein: CASSRGRRGAVQTQYF

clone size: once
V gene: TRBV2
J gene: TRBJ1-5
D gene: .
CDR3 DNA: TGTGCCAGCAGTGAATCGGGGGTAGGTCAGCCCCAGCATTTT
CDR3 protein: CASSESGVGQPQHF

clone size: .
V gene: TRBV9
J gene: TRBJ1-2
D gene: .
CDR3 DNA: TGTGCCAGCAGCGTGGGCGGGGGAAACTATGGCTACACCTTC
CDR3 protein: CASSVGGGNYGYTF

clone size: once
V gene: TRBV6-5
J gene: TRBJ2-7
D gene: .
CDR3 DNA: TGTGCCAGCAGGGACTCCCTAGCTCCCTACGAGCAGTACTTC
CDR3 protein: CASRDSLAPYEQYF

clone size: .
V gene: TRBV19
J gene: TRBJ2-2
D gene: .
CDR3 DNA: TGTGCCAGTAGTATTCTAAGCACCGGGGAGCTGTTTTTT
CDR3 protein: CASSILSTGELFF

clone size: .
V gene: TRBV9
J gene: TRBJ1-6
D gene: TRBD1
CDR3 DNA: TGTGCCAGCAGCACCCGACAGGGCAATTCACCCCTCCACTTT
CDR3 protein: CASSTRQGNSPLHF

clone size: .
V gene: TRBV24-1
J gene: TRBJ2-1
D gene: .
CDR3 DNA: TGTGCCACCAGTGGGGGGCCCCCCTACAATGAGCAGTTCTTC
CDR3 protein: CATSGGPPYNEQFF

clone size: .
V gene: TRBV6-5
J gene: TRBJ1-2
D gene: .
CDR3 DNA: TGTGCCAGCACACCGGGACTGGCCTATGGCTACACCTTC
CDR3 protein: CASTPGLAYGYTF

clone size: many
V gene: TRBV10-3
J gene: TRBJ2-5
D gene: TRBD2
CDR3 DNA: TGTGCCATCAGTGAACCGGGGCGTCCGCAATTAGCGGGGGGCCAAGAGACCCAGTACTTC
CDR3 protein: CAISEPGRPQLAGGQETQYF

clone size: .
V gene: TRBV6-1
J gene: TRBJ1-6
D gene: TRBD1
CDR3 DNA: TGTGCCAGCAGTGGCGGACAGGGGGCGTACTATAATTCACCCCTCCACTTT
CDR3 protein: CASSGGQGAYYNSPLHF

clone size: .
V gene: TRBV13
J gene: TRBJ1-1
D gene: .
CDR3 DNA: TGTGCCAGCAGCTCCCAGGGAGGAGGAAACACTGAAGCTTTCTTT
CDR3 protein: CASSSQGGGNTEAFF

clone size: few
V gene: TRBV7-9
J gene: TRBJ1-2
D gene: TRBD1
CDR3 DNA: TGTGCCAGCAGCTTCGGACAGGGAGACTATGGCTACACCTTC
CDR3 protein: CASSFGQGDYGYTF

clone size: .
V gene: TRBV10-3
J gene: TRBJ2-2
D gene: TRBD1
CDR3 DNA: TGTGCCATCAGTGAGTCGGGACAGGGGGTCGCTAACGCCGGGGAGCTGTTTTTT
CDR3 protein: CAISESGQGVANAGELFF

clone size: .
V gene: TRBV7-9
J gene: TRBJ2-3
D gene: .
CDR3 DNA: TGTGCCAGCAGTGCCCGTAGCGGCACAGATACGCAGTATTTT
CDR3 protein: CASSARSGTDTQYF

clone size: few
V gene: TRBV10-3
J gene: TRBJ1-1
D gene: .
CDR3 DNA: TGTGCCATCAGTGAGGCAGGGTCCGGCACTGAAGCTTTCTTT
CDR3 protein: CAISEAGSGTEAFF

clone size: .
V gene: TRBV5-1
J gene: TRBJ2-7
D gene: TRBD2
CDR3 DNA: TGCGCCAGCAGCCGGGAGGGCGAGCAGTACTTC
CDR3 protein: CASSREGEQYF

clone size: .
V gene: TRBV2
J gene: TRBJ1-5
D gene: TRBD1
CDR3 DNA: TGTGCCAGCAGTAACCCGACAGGGAAAACAAATCAGCCCCAGCATTTT
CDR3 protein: CASSNPTGKTNQPQHF

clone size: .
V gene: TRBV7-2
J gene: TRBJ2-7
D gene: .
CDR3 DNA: TGTGCCAGCAGCTTAGCCAGGGAACTCAACGAGCAGTACTTC
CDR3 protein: CASSLARELNEQYF

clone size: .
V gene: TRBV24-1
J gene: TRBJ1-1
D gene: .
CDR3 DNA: TGTGCCACCAGTGATTCATCGGGGAGGGGAGCTTTCTTT
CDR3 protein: CATSDSSGRGAFF